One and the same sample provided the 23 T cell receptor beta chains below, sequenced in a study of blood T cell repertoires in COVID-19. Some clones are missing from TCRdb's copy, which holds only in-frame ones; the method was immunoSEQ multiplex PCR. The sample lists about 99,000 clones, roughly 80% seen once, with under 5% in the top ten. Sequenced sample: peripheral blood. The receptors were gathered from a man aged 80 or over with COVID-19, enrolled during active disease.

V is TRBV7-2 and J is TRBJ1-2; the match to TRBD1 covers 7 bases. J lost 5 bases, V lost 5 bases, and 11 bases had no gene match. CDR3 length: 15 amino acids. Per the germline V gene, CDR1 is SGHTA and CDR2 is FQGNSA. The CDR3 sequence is CASSNKGAGGYGYTF. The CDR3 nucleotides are TGTGCCAGCAGCAATAAGGGGGCCGGGGGTTATGGCTACACCTTC.

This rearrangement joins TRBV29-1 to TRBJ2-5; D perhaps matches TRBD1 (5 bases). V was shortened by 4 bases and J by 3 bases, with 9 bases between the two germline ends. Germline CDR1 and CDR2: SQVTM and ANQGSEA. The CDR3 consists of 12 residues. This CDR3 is CSVGDRKETQYF. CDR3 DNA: TGCAGCGTTGGAGACAGAAAAGAGACCCAGTACTTC.

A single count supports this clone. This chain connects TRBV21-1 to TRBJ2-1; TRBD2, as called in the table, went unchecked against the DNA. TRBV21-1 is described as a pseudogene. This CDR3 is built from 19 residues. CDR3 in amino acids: CASSKETSGRGSSYNEQFF. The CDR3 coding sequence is TGTGCCAGCAGCAAAGAGACTAGCGGGAGGGGTAGCTCCTACAATGAGCAGTTCTTC.

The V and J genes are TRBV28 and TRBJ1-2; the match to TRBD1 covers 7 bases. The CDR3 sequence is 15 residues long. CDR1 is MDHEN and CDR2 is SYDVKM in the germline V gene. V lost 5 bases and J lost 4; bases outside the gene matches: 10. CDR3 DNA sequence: TGTGCCAGCAGTCCGCCGGGACAGCACCGCTATGGCTACACCTTC. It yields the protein CASSPPGQHRYGYTF.

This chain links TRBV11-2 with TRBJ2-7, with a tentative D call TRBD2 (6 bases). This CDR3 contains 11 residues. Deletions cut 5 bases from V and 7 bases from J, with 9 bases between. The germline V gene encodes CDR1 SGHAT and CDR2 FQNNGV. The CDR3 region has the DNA TGTGCCAGCAGCGTCGGGACTGAGCAGTACTTC. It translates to CASSVGTEQYF.

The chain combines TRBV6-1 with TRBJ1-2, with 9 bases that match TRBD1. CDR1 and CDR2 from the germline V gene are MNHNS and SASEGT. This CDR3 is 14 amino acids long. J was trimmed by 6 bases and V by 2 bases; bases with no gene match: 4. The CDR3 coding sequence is TGTGCCAGCAGTGAAACTGGGACAGGGAATGGCTACACCTTC. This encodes CASSETGTGNGYTF.

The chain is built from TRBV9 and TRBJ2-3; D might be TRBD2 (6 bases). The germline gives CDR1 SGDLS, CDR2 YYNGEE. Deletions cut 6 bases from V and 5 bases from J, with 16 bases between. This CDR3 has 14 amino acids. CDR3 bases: TGTGCCAGCACCCGCGGGGCAGCGGTAGATACGCAGTATTTT. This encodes CASTRGAAVDTQYF.

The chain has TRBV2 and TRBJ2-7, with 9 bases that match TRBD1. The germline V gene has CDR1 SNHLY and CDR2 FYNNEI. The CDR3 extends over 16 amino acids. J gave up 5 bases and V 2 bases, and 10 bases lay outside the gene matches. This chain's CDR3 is CASSESMWDRAHEQYF. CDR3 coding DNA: TGTGCCAGCAGTGAAAGTATGTGGGACAGGGCCCACGAGCAGTACTTC.

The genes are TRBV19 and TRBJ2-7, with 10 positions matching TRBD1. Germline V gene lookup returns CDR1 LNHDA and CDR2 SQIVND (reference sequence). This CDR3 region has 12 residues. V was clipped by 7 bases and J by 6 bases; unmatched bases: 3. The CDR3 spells CASKGQGSEQYF. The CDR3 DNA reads TGTGCCAGTAAGGGACAGGGGAGCGAGCAGTACTTC.

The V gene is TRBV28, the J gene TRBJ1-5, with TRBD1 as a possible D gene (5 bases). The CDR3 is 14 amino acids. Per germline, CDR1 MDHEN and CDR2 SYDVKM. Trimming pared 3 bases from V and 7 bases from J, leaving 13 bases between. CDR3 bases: TGTGCCAGCAGTTTGGCGGGGCGCAGGCAGCCCCAGCATTTT. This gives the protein CASSLAGRRQPQHF.

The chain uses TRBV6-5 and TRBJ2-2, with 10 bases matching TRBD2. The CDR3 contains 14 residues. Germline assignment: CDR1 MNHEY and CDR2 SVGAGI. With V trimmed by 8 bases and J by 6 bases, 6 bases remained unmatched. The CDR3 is CASQREGGAGELFF. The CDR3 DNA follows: TGTGCCAGCCAGCGGGAGGGTGGCGCCGGGGAGCTGTTTTTT.

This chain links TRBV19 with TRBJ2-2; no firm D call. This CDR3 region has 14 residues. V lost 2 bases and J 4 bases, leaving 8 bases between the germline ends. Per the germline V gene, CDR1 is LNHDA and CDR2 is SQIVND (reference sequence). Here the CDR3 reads CASSITTGTGELFF. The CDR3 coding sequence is TGTGCCAGTAGTATAACAACGGGCACCGGGGAGCTGTTTTTT.

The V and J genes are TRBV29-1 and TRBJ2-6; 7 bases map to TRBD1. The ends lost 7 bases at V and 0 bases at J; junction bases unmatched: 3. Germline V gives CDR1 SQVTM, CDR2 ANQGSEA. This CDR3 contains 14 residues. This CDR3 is CSARDSSGANVLTF. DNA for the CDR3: TGCAGCGCCCGGGACAGCTCTGGGGCCAACGTCCTGACTTTC.

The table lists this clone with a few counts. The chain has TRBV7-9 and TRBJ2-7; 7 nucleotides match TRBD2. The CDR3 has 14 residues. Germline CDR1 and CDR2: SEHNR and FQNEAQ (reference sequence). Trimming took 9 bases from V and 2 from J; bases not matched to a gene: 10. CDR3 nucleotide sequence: TGTGCCAGTCAATATGGGAGGGAAGCCTACGAGCAGTACTTC. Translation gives CASQYGREAYEQYF.

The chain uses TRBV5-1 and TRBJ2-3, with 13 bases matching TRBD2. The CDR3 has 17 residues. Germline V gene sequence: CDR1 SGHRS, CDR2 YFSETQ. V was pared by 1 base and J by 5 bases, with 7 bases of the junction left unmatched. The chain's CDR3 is CASSLSTSGGFGDTQYF. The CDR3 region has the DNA TGCGCCAGCAGCTTGTCGACTAGCGGGGGGTTCGGAGATACGCAGTATTTT.

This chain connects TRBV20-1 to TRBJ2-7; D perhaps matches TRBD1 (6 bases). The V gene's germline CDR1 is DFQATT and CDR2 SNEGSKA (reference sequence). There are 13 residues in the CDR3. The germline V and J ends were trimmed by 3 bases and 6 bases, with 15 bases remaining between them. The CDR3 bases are TGCAGTGCTAGTATTCCAGGGGCCCGCGAGCAGTACTTC. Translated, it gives CSASIPGAREQYF.

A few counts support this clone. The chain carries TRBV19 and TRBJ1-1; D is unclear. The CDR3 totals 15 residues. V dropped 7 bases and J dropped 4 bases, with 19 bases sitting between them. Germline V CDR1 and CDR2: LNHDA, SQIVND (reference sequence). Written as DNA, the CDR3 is TGTGCCAGTACTCATGAGGCGACCCCCCCCACTGAAGCTTTCTTT. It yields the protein CASTHEATPPTEAFF.

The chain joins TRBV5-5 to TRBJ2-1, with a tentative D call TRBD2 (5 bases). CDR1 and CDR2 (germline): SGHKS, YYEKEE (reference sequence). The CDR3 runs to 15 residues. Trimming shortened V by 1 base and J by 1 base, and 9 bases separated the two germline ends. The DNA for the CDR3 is TGTGCCAGCAGCTTGATAACTAGGTCCTACAATGAGCAGTTCTTC. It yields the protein CASSLITRSYNEQFF.

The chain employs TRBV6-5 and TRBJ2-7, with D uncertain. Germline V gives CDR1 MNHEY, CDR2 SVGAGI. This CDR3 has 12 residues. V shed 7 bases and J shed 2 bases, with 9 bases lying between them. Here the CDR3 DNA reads TGTGCCAGCAAGACTGGAACCTACGAGCAGTACTTC. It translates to CASKTGTYEQYF.

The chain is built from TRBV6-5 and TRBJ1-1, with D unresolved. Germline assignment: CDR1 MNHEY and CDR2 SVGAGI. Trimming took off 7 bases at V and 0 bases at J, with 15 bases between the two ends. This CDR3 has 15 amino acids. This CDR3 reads CASTPRRAMNTEAFF. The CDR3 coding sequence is TGTGCCAGCACCCCTAGACGCGCTATGAACACTGAAGCTTTCTTT.

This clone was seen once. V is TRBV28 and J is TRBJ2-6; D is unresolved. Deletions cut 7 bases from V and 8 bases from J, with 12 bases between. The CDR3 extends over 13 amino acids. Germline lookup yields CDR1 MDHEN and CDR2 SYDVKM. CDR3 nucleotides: TGTGCCAGCATTAATGTGGAGTCCAACGTCCTGACTTTC. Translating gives CASINVESNVLTF.

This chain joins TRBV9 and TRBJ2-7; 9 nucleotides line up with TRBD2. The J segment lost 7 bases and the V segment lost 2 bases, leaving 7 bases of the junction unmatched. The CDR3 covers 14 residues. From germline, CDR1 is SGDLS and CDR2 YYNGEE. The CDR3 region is CASSVGGRASEQYF. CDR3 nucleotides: TGTGCCAGCAGCGTGGGCGGGAGGGCCAGTGAGCAGTACTTC.

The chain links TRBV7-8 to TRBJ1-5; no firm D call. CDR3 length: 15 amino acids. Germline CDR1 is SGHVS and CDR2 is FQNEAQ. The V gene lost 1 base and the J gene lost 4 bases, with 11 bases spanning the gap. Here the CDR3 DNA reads TGTGCCAGCAGCTTAGGGCAGGTCGAGAATCAGCCCCAGCATTTT. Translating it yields CASSLGQVENQPQHF.